Each of the 24 T cell receptor beta chains below was sequenced from the same sample in a study of T cell responses to AZD1222 COVID-19 vaccine. Measured with immunoSEQ multiplex PCR; TCRdb has only the in-frame clones, and not every one. The table lists 130,000 to 150,000 clones, approximately 86% of them singletons, with around 5% in the top ten. The material was peripheral blood, obtained 28 days after the second dose of the MenACWY control vaccine. Receptors originate from an adult who received the MenACWY meningococcal vaccine as a control.

The V and J genes are TRBV28 and TRBJ1-4; D gene ambiguous. Looked up from germline, CDR1 is MDHEN and CDR2 is SYDVKM. Trimming removed 6 bases from V and 3 bases from J, with 5 bases in between. The CDR3 sequence is 12 residues long. The CDR3 reads CASRGPNEKLFF. The CDR3 DNA reads as TGTGCCAGCAGGGGCCCTAATGAAAAACTGTTTTTT.

This clone occurred once. The chain recombines TRBV9 with TRBJ2-1; D unresolved. The CDR3 extends over 10 amino acids. Per germline, CDR1 SGDLS and CDR2 YYNGEE. V lost 3 bases and J 9 bases, leaving 4 bases between the germline ends. The CDR3 region is CASSGSEQFF. CDR3 sequence (DNA): TGTGCCAGCAGCGGTAGTGAGCAGTTCTTC.

The gene calls are TRBV24-1 and TRBJ1-5, with a tentative D call TRBD1 (5 bases). V was trimmed by 3 bases and J by 1 base, leaving 12 bases between them. Germline CDR1 KGHDR, CDR2 SFDVKD. This CDR3 is built from 16 residues. In DNA form, the CDR3 reads TGTGCCACCAGTGATCCAGGACATCCGAGCAATCAGCCCCAGCATTTT. Translation: CATSDPGHPSNQPQHF.

This clone has only a few counts. This chain uses TRBV7-2 with TRBJ2-7; TRBD1 aligns across 9 bases. Trimming removed 5 bases from V and 0 bases from J; junction bases left unmatched: 17. The CDR3 has 19 amino acids. Germline lookup yields CDR1 SGHTA and CDR2 FQGNSA. In nucleotides, the CDR3 is TGTGCCAGCAGCCCGCCTACAGGGGGCGGAGGCCCAATCTCCTACGAGCAGTACTTC. As protein: CASSPPTGGGGPISYEQYF.

The rearrangement uses TRBV6-5 and TRBJ1-2; unclear D gene. Germline V CDR1 and CDR2: MNHEY, SVGAGI. Trimming took off 2 bases at V and 8 bases at J, with 12 bases between the two ends. This CDR3 has 13 amino acids. CDR3 DNA sequence: TGTGCCAGCAGTTACCGCGGGTGGACGGGCTACACCTTC. The encoded protein is CASSYRGWTGYTF.

This CDR3 reads CASPGGGRKRMNTEAFF. Written as DNA, the CDR3 is TGCGCCAGCCCCGGCGGGGGGCGGAAAAGGATGAACACTGAAGCTTTCTTT. The chain joins TRBV10-1 to TRBJ1-1; D perhaps matches TRBD1 (6 bases). From germline, CDR1 is WNHNN and CDR2 SYGVQD (reference sequence). The CDR3 spans 17 residues. Trimming took off 8 bases at V and 0 bases at J, with 22 bases between the two ends.

The rearrangement uses TRBV18 and TRBJ2-5, with D unclear. Trimming removed 2 bases from V and 2 bases from J, with 3 bases in between. CDR3 length equals 12 residues. The germline CDR1 and CDR2 sequences are KGHSH and LQKENI. The CDR3: CASSPDQETQYF. The CDR3 region has the DNA TGTGCCAGCTCACCAGATCAAGAGACCCAGTACTTC.

Concerning this clone itself: The sample has other DNA sequences that encode this CDR3 too. The chain carries TRBV5-1 and TRBJ2-5, with D possibly being TRBD2 (6 bases). Germline assignment: CDR1 SGHRS and CDR2 YFSETQ. The V end was cut by 4 bases, the J end by 3 bases, with 16 bases between. This CDR3 is built from 15 residues. CDR3 sequence (DNA): TGCGCCAGCAGCCCCGAGGACGGCGGGAAAGAGACCCAGTACTTC. Translation: CASSPEDGGKETQYF.

The chain couples TRBV30 to TRBJ1-4; 7 positions agree with TRBD1. CDR1 is GTSNPN and CDR2 is SVGIG in the germline V gene (reference sequence). The CDR3 spans 14 residues. V lost 4 bases and J lost 10; bases outside the gene matches: 12. The CDR3 DNA is TGTGCCTGGACCAGGGACAGTCGGCGTCGAAAACTGTTTTTT. As protein: CAWTRDSRRRKLFF. The whole variable domain, filled in from reference TRBV30 and TRBJ1-4, reads SQTIHQWPATLVQPVGSPLSLECTVEGTSNPNLYWYRQAAGRGLQLLFYSVGIGQISSEVPQNLSASRPQDRQFILSSKKLLLSDSGFYLCAWTRDSRRRKLFFGSGTQLSVL.

The chain couples TRBV7-2 to TRBJ2-7, with 7 bases that match TRBD1. Germline V gives CDR1 SGHTA, CDR2 FQGNSA. V gave up 6 bases and J gave up 2 bases; unmatched junction bases: 7. The CDR3 consists of 14 residues. This CDR3 reads CASSSSTGAYEQYF. Written as DNA, the CDR3 is TGTGCCAGCAGTTCTAGTACAGGGGCCTACGAGCAGTACTTC.

The genes are TRBV20-1 and TRBJ2-5; TRBD2 agrees at 13 bases. Per germline, CDR1 DFQATT and CDR2 SNEGSKA (reference sequence). The CDR3 totals 15 residues. The junction had 2 bases not matched to a gene; V was cut back by 3 bases and J by 1 base. CDR3 protein: CSASGTSGAQETQYF. CDR3 DNA: TGCAGTGCTAGTGGGACTAGCGGGGCCCAAGAGACCCAGTACTTC.

The DNA of the CDR3 is TGCGCCAGCAGCTTGAGCGACAGGGCGGGGTCCTACAATGAGCAGTTCTTC. Translating it yields CASSLSDRAGSYNEQFF. The J gene is TRBJ2-1, the V gene TRBV5-1; TRBD1 is a possible D gene (7 bases). CDR3 length: 17 residues. The germline V gene has CDR1 SGHRS and CDR2 YFSETQ. With 1 base removed from V and 1 base from J, the gap between germline ends came to 15 bases.

The rearrangement links TRBV6-2 or TRBV6-3 to TRBJ2-7; 10 bases align to TRBD1. CDR3 length: 18 amino acids. The germline V gene encodes CDR1 MNHEY and CDR2 SVGEGT. The J segment lost 0 bases and the V segment lost 4 bases, leaving 12 bases of the junction unmatched. The CDR3, as DNA: TGTGCCAGCAGTTCTGGTGGGACAGGGGTTTCCTTCTCCTACGAGCAGTACTTC. Residues: CASSSGGTGVSFSYEQYF.

V usage is TRBV4-2 and J usage is TRBJ2-3; D is unresolved. Germline assignment: CDR1 LGHNA and CDR2 YNFKEQ. This CDR3 spans 16 amino acids. V lost 0 bases and J 0 bases, leaving 10 bases between the germline ends. The CDR3 reads CASSQEGQSSTDTQYF. Here the CDR3 DNA reads TGTGCCAGCAGCCAAGAAGGGCAAAGCAGCACAGATACGCAGTATTTT.

This clone was counted once. The chain links TRBV19 to TRBJ2-7; 9 bases align to TRBD1. The CDR3 is 15 residues long. CDR1 and CDR2 (germline): LNHDA, SQIVND (reference sequence). J was trimmed by 1 base and V by 5 bases; bases with no gene match: 6. CDR3 in amino acids: CASSARGQGSYEQYF. The CDR3 coding sequence is TGTGCCAGTAGTGCCCGCGGACAGGGGTCCTACGAGCAGTACTTC.

The chain has TRBV27 and TRBJ1-6; D is unresolved. V was shortened by 5 bases and J by 9 bases, with 14 bases between the two germline ends. Germline loops: CDR1 MNHEY, CDR2 SMNVEV (reference sequence). This CDR3 contains 14 residues. DNA for the CDR3: TGTGCCAGCAGTATTACACCCCAGGTTTCACCCCTCCACTTT. Protein sequence: CASSITPQVSPLHF.

This chain joins TRBV7-9 and TRBJ2-5; D perhaps matches TRBD1 (6 bases). The V end lost 7 bases, the J end lost 2 bases, and 17 bases lay between the germline ends. CDR1 and CDR2 from the germline V gene are SEHNR and FQNEAQ (reference sequence). The CDR3 consists of 15 residues. The CDR3 region is CASNGGGRGQETQYF. In DNA, the CDR3 is TGTGCCAGCAACGGTGGGGGAAGGGGGCAAGAGACCCAGTACTTC.

This chain connects TRBV19 to TRBJ2-3; TRBD2 matches at 7 bases. Trimming took 3 bases from V and 5 from J; bases not matched to a gene: 8. The germline gives CDR1 LNHDA, CDR2 SQIVND (reference sequence). CDR3 size: 15 residues. The CDR3 sequence: CASSMGGNNLDTQYF. The CDR3, as DNA: TGTGCCAGTAGTATGGGGGGGAATAACTTAGATACGCAGTATTTT.

J is TRBJ2-7 and V is TRBV6-5; D gene uncertain. The CDR3 contains 13 residues. Between the trimmed V and J ends, which lost 4 bases and 5 bases, there was a span of 12 bases. Germline values: CDR1 MNHEY, CDR2 SVGAGI. CDR3 nucleotide sequence: TGTGCCAGCAGTTCCCCCTGGCACGACGAGCAGTACTTC. Its translation is CASSSPWHDEQYF.

The J gene is TRBJ1-2, the V gene TRBV2; D uncertain. Germline lookup yields CDR1 SNHLY and CDR2 FYNNEI. This CDR3 is built from 14 residues. Trimming removed 3 bases at V and 4 bases at J, with 12 bases between. CDR3 region: CASSEGLDSYGYTF. The DNA of the CDR3 is TGTGCCAGCAGTGAGGGGTTGGATAGCTATGGCTACACCTTC.

This clone was counted ten times or more. This sequence joins TRBV2 and TRBJ2-5, with D uncertain. Trimming left V 2 bases short and J 0 bases short, with 7 bases between. The CDR3 length is 14 residues. Germline V gene data show CDR1 as SNHLY and CDR2 as FYNNEI. The CDR3 region is CASSENRDQETQYF. The CDR3 DNA reads as TGTGCCAGCAGTGAAAACAGAGACCAAGAGACCCAGTACTTC.

The table lists this clone with a count of one. V usage is TRBV7-9 and J usage is TRBJ1-6; TRBD1 might be the D (5 bases). V gave up 4 bases and J gave up 6 bases, with 10 bases separating them. This CDR3 spans 14 amino acids. The germline V gene encodes CDR1 SEHNR and CDR2 FQNEAQ (reference sequence). The CDR3, as DNA: TGTGCCAGCAGCTCAACAGGCCGTAATTCACCCCTCCACTTT. Its translation is CASSSTGRNSPLHF.

The V gene is TRBV7-2, the J gene TRBJ1-4; D unclear. The CDR3 sequence is 15 residues long. V lost 5 bases and J lost 3, with 13 bases in between. Germline loops: CDR1 SGHTA, CDR2 FQGNSA. CDR3 bases: TGTGCCAGCAGCCGCCATCTCATCCCTAATGAAAAACTGTTTTTT. It yields the protein CASSRHLIPNEKLFF.

The chain recombines TRBV7-2 with TRBJ2-2; TRBD1 matches 10 bases. Germline V gene lookup returns CDR1 SGHTA and CDR2 FQGNSA. Trimming removed 6 bases from V and 7 bases from J; junction bases left unmatched: 5. The CDR3 covers 14 residues. The CDR3: CASRRTGGNGELFF. The CDR3, as DNA: TGTGCCAGCAGACGGACAGGGGGTAACGGGGAGCTGTTTTTT.